The present T cell receptor (beta chain) was sequenced within a study of vaccination and CD4 T cells after COVID-19. As to treatment: 10-day PBMC culture with coronavirus spike peptide pools or control peptides (ViraFEST assay). Cultured CD4+ T cell DNA underwent sequencing with the Oncomine TCR Beta short-read assay. TCRdb re-called the PCR reads with MiXCR, one entry per CDR3 protein. The sample lists approximately 15,000 distinct CDR3 sequences, 57% occurring once. Comments on this clonotype: No antigen is known for it.

Sequencing was carried out using CD4+ T cells from blood, cultured in vitro. The receptor's source is a human donor who had recovered from COVID-19.

The CDR3 loop reads CASSDDVRGQPQHF. The CDR3 DNA reads as TGTGCCAGCAGCGATGATGTACGGGGTCAGCCCCAGCATTTT. The chain has TRBV5-5 and TRBJ1-5; D is undetermined. Germline V gene lookup returns CDR1 SGHKS and CDR2 YYEKEE (reference sequence). The CDR3 extends over 14 amino acids. V was cut by 4 bases and J by 6 bases, with 14 bases left in between.